This T cell receptor beta chain derives from a study of CD8+CD57+ T cells in acquired aplastic anemia. The wider study: Mean DNA quantity obtained from sorted CD4+ and CD8+ cells was 3 to 3.5 ug.

Study outcomes and limitations: The study found no significant CD8+ Simpson's diversity difference between patients and controls. Almost 30 CD8+ CDR3 sequences occurred in both the patients and the controls.

Germline V CDR1 and CDR2: SGHRS, YFSETQ. J was trimmed by 4 bases and V by 0 bases; bases with no gene match: 9. The CDR3 is made up of 16 amino acids. Sequenced patients had shown CD8+CD57+ cell expansion by flow cytometry. Among the patients, none had received any therapy at the time of blood sampling. Profiling that covered TCR beta VDJ and CDR3 relied on genomic DNA as its template. TCRdb redid the calling of the reads with MiXCR, one entry per CDR3 protein. The sample records around 430,000 distinct CDR3 sequences, over 25% being singletons. This clonotype was counted between two and nine times. Its antigen is not identified.

This receptor was obtained from a human donor with aplastic anemia. The sample was sorted CD4+, CD8+, or CD8+CD57+ T cells (not recorded which) from PBMCs. The rearrangement uses TRBV5-1 and TRBJ1-1; 7 positions agree with TRBD1. CDR3 sequence reads: CASSLEGSQGGTEAFF. CDR3 DNA sequence: TGCGCCAGCAGCTTGGAAGGCTCCCAGGGGGGCACTGAAGCTTTCTTT.